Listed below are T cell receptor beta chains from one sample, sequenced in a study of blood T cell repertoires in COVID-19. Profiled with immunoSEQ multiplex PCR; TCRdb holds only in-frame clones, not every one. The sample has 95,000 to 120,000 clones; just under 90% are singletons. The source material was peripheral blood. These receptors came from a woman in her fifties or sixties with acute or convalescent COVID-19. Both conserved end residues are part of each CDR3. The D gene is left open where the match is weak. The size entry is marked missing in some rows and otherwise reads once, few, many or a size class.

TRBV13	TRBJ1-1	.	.	CASSLGVRRGVAFF	TGTGCCAGCAGCTTAGGCGTAAGAAGAGGTGTAGCTTTCTTT
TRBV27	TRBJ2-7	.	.	CASSFGQSYEQYF	TGTGCCAGCAGTTTCGGACAGTCCTACGAGCAGTACTTC
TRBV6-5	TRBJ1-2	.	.	CASSPPLILGYTF	TGTGCCAGCAGTCCCCCCCTGATACTTGGCTACACCTTC
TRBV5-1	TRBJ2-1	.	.	CASSLGGGLRYNEQFF	TGCGCCAGCAGCTTGGGAGGGGGACTACGGTACAATGAGCAGTTCTTC
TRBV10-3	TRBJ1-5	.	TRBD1	CAISPTGINANQPQHF	TGTGCCATCAGTCCGACAGGGATCAACGCCAATCAGCCCCAGCATTTT
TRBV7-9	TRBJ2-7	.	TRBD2	CASSFTTGTSRYEQYF	TGTGCCAGCAGCTTCACCACCGGGACTAGCCGCTACGAGCAGTACTTC
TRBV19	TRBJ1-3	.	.	CASSISGSGNTIYF	TGTGCCAGTAGTATTAGTGGCTCTGGAAACACCATATATTTT
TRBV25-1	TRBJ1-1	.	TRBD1	CASSDSHRGLGNTEAFF	TGTGCCAGCAGTGACTCACACAGGGGGCTTGGGAACACTGAAGCTTTCTTT
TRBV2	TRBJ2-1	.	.	CASSSRSTTYNEQFF	TGTGCCAGCAGTTCGCGATCGACGACATACAATGAGCAGTTCTTC
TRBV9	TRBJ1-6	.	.	CASSVGANSPLHF	TGTGCCAGCAGCGTAGGGGCGAATTCACCCCTCCACTTT
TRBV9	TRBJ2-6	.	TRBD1	CASSVEVRGRRANVLTF	TGTGCCAGCAGCGTAGAAGTAAGGGGGCGCAGGGCCAACGTCCTGACTTTC
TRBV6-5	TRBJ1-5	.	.	CASSSRREGNQPQHF	TGTGCCAGCAGTTCCCGACGGGAGGGCAATCAGCCCCAGCATTTT
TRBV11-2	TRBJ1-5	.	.	CASSLTDGYNQPQHF	TGTGCCAGCAGCTTAACCGACGGGTACAATCAGCCCCAGCATTTT
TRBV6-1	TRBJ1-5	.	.	CASSEDSSWAQPQHF	TGTGCCAGCAGTGAAGACAGCTCCTGGGCTCAGCCCCAGCATTTT
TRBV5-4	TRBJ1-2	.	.	CASSPTGKAYGYTF	TGTGCCAGCAGCCCGACCGGGAAGGCCTATGGCTACACCTTC
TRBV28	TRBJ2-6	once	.	CASSLQGSGANVLTF	TGTGCCAGCAGTTTACAGGGCTCTGGGGCCAACGTCCTGACTTTC
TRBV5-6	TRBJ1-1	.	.	CASSLKPNTEAFF	TGTGCCAGCAGCTTGAAGCCGAACACTGAAGCTTTCTTT
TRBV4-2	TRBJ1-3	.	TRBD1	CASSQALGQGSGNTIYF	TGTGCCAGCAGCCAAGCCCTGGGACAGGGTAGCGGAAACACCATATATTTT
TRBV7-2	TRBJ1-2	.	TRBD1	CASSADRVGYTF	TGTGCCAGCAGCGCCGACAGGGTTGGCTACACCTTC
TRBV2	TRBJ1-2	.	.	CASLRRQEVSGYTF	TGTGCCAGCTTAAGGAGGCAGGAGGTGTCTGGCTACACCTTC
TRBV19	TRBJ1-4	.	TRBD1	CASSIRTGAIYNEKLFF	TGTGCCAGTAGTATAAGAACAGGGGCGATATATAATGAAAAACTGTTTTTT
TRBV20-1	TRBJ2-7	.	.	CSASPPGQGNGYEQYF	TGCAGTGCTAGTCCACCGGGCCAGGGTAACGGGTACGAGCAGTACTTC
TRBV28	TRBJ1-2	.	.	CASSPDRLQGYTF	TGTGCCAGCAGTCCCGACAGACTTCAGGGCTACACCTTC
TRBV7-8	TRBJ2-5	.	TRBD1	CASSLQGARGETQYF	TGTGCCAGCAGCTTACAGGGGGCGCGGGGAGAGACCCAGTACTTC
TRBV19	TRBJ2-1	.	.	CASTRPGLPNEQFF	TGTGCCAGTACCCGCCCAGGGCTGCCAAATGAGCAGTTCTTC
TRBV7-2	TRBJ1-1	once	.	CASSLVQGNTEAFF	TGTGCCAGCAGCTTAGTTCAGGGCAACACTGAAGCTTTCTTT
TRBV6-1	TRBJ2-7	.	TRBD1	CASSGGTGLLSYEQYF	TGTGCCAGCAGTGGCGGGACAGGGCTCCTCTCCTACGAGCAGTACTTC
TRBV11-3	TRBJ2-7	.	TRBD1	CASSSGQGVDEQYF	TGTGCCAGCAGCTCGGGACAGGGGGTGGACGAGCAGTACTTC
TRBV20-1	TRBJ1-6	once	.	CSASRTANSPLHF	TGCAGTGCTAGTCGGACAGCCAATTCACCCCTCCACTTT
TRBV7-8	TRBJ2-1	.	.	CASSLAGGRYNEQFF	TGTGCCAGCAGCTTAGCGGGGGGGCGGTACAATGAGCAGTTCTTC
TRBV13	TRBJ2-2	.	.	CASSYMGLLWATGELFF	TGTGCCAGCAGCTACATGGGTTTGCTGTGGGCGACCGGGGAGCTGTTTTTT
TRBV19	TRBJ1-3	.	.	CASGTYSGNTIYF	TGTGCCAGCGGGACATATTCTGGAAACACCATATATTTT
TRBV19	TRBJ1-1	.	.	CASSQQGNTEAFF	TGTGCCAGTAGTCAACAGGGGAACACTGAAGCTTTCTTT
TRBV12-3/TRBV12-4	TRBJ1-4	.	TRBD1	CASSNGQDEKLFF	TGTGCCAGCAGTAACGGACAGGACGAAAAACTGTTTTTT
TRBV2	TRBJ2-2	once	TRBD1	CASRKGTGALTGELFF	TGTGCCAGCAGGAAGGGGACAGGGGCCCTTACCGGGGAGCTGTTTTTT
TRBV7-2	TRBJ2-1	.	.	CASSYAGGDRYNEQFF	TGTGCCAGCAGCTACGCTGGTGGAGACAGATACAATGAGCAGTTCTTC
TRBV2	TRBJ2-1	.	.	CASSPRANEQFF	TGTGCCAGCAGTCCCAGGGCGAATGAGCAGTTCTTC
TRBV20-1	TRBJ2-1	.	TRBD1	CSASTPNRGNYNEQFF	TGCAGTGCTAGTACTCCGAACAGGGGGAACTACAATGAGCAGTTCTTC
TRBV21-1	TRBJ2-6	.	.	CASSSTGHARSSGANVLTF	TGTGCCAGCAGCAGTACGGGACATGCGAGAAGCTCTGGGGCCAACGTCCTGACTTTC
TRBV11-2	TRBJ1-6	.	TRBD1	CASSSQGQGNSPLHF	TGTGCCAGCAGCTCACAAGGACAGGGTAATTCACCCCTCCACTTT
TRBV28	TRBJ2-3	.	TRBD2	CASSPETSGTLTDTQYF	TGTGCCAGCAGCCCCGAGACTAGCGGGACCCTCACAGATACGCAGTATTTT
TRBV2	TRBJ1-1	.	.	CARVSNTEAFF	TGTGCCCGGGTGTCGAACACTGAAGCTTTCTTT
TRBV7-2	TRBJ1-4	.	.	CASSERGNEKLFF	TGTGCCAGCAGCGAACGCGGAAATGAAAAACTGTTTTTT
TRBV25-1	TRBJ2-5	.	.	CASSLRNRGKETQYF	TGTGCCAGCAGTTTAAGGAATAGGGGAAAGGAGACCCAGTACTTC
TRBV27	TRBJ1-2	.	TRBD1	CASSRQGSWPYTF	TGTGCCAGCAGCAGACAGGGATCGTGGCCTTACACCTTC
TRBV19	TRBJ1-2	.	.	CASTVIHTNYGYTF	TGTGCCAGTACCGTGATTCACACTAACTATGGCTACACCTTC